This T cell receptor beta chain stems from a study of CD8+CD57+ T cells in acquired aplastic anemia. Study outcomes and limitations: The number of CD8+ CDR3 sequences shared by patients and controls was around 30.

About this clonotype itself: The antigen remains undetermined.

For CDR3 and TCR beta VDJ profiling, genomic DNA was the template used. TCRdb re-called the reads through MiXCR, storing one row per CDR3 protein. The sample has about 220,000 distinct CDR3 sequences, roughly 35% seen once; the top ten hold 0.95% to 1.2%. CDR3 length equals 16 residues. The germline CDR1 and CDR2 sequences are KGHDR and SFDVKD. After removal of 4 bases from V and 5 bases from J, the junction contained 6 bases not matched to a gene. This sequence joins TRBV24-1 and TRBJ2-5; 13 nucleotides match TRBD2. This receptor was taken from a human donor in good health, serving as a control. The specimen was sorted CD4+, CD8+, or CD8+CD57+ T cells (not recorded which) from PBMCs. The CDR3 DNA sequence: TGTGCCACCAGTGACCTACTGACTAGCGGGGGGGAGACCCAGTACTTC. Its protein product is CATSDLLTSGGETQYF.